The 25 T cell receptor beta chains given below trace back to one sample, sequenced in a study of cytomegalovirus exposure and HLA in healthy donors. Both 60 Vbeta primers and 13 Jbeta primers went into the PCR. Clones were sequenced by immunoSEQ multiplex PCR, and TCRdb holds only the in-frame ones, with some missing. This table has roughly 180,000 clones, around 85% appearing once. Material: PBMCs. The receptor source for this set is a man aged 18 to 29 in good health and CMV-seropositive.

The V call is TRBV11-2, the J call TRBJ1-1; D ambiguous. Germline V lookup: CDR1 SGHAT, CDR2 FQNNGV. This CDR3 contains 17 residues. The ends were cut back, 0 bases at V and 0 bases at J, with 14 bases in the middle. CDR3 coding DNA: TGTGCCAGCAGCTTAGATCTGCGCGCGGTTCTGAACACTGAAGCTTTCTTT. This gives the protein CASSLDLRAVLNTEAFF.

This chain joins TRBV30 and TRBJ2-7, with D perhaps TRBD2 (6 bases). Trimming shortened V by 1 base and J by 2 bases, and 6 bases separated the two germline ends. Germline V gives CDR1 GTSNPN, CDR2 SVGIG (reference sequence). The CDR3 contains 12 residues. The CDR3 bases are TGTGCCTGGAGTGGGGAGGCCTACGAGCAGTACTTC. This encodes CAWSGEAYEQYF.

The DNA for the CDR3 is TGTGCCAGCAGTTACGACGAAACAGGGGCCTTTATCCCCCTCCACTTT. It yields the protein CASSYDETGAFIPLHF. The J gene is TRBJ1-6, the V gene TRBV6-5; 7 bases are a match to TRBD1. V shed 2 bases, J shed 13 bases, and the junction held 14 bases outside the gene matches. Germline assignment: CDR1 MNHEY and CDR2 SVGAGI. The CDR3 is made up of 16 amino acids.

The rearrangement joins TRBV5-4 to TRBJ2-7; 8 bases are shared with TRBD1. The ends lost 4 bases at V and 4 bases at J; junction bases unmatched: 13. CDR3 length: 16 amino acids. Germline CDR1 SGHNT, CDR2 YYREEE (reference sequence). CDR3 sequence reads: CASSPTPGQELYEQYF. In DNA form, the CDR3 reads TGTGCCAGCAGCCCGACCCCGGGACAGGAGTTATACGAGCAGTACTTC. The full variable domain, with the rest looked up from reference TRBV5-4 and TRBJ2-7, is ETGVTQSPTHLIKTRGQQVTLRCSSQSGHNTVSWYQQALGQGPQFIFQYYREEENGRGNFPPRFSGLQFPNYSSELNVNALELDDSALYLCASSPTPGQELYEQYFGPGTRLTVT.

The chain uses TRBV15 and TRBJ2-2; TRBD2 aligns across 7 bases. The CDR3 spans 15 residues. The junction had 10 bases not matched to a gene; V was cut back by 5 bases and J by 7 bases. The germline V gene encodes CDR1 LNHNV and CDR2 YYDKDF (reference sequence). CDR3 loop: CATSPGSGRGGELFF. The CDR3 DNA sequence: TGTGCCACCAGCCCCGGTAGCGGGCGGGGCGGGGAGCTGTTTTTT.

Worth noting for this clone: A junction boundary mismatches the germline segment, possibly from a read error. The sample holds other DNA sequences that translate to the same CDR3. V gene TRBV6-1 combines with J gene TRBJ2-7; 8 bases fit TRBD1. The CDR3 is 14 amino acids. The germline CDR1 and CDR2 sequences are MNHNS and SASEGT. CDR3 in amino acids: CASSFRDRPYEQYF. The CDR3 DNA follows: TGCGCCAGCAGTTTCCGGGACAGGCCTTACGAGCAGTACTTC.

This chain joins TRBV29-1 and TRBJ2-7; 9 nucleotides agree with TRBD1. The CDR3 has 14 residues. Germline values: CDR1 SQVTM, CDR2 ANQGSEA. V shed 6 bases, J shed 0 bases, and the junction held 6 bases outside the gene matches. This CDR3 is CSVADRGSSYEQYF. CDR3 in DNA: TGCAGCGTGGCCGACAGGGGGAGCTCCTACGAGCAGTACTTC.

The rearrangement joins TRBV19 to TRBJ1-2; D gene unclear. This CDR3 spans 11 amino acids. The germline CDR1 and CDR2 sequences are LNHDA and SQIVND (reference sequence). V was cut by 5 bases and J by 8 bases, with 9 bases left in between. The CDR3 reads CASSSRPGYTF. The CDR3 DNA sequence: TGTGCCAGTAGTTCGAGGCCGGGCTACACCTTC.

This chain uses TRBV6-6 with TRBJ2-7, with 9 nucleotides matching TRBD1. The CDR3 has 15 amino acids. Looked up from germline, CDR1 is MNHNY and CDR2 is SVGAGI (reference sequence). J was trimmed by 5 bases and V by 5 bases; bases with no gene match: 10. CDR3 nucleotides: TGTGCCAGCAGTACCCCGGGACAGGGAGACAACGAGCAGTACTTC. It yields the protein CASSTPGQGDNEQYF.

The V call is TRBV9, the J call TRBJ2-3; D call uncertain. Germline V lookup: CDR1 SGDLS, CDR2 YYNGEE. The CDR3 loop spans 15 amino acids. V was shortened by 0 bases and J by 6 bases, with 14 bases between the two germline ends. CDR3 DNA: TGTGCCAGCAGCGTAGGTCGAGTTTTCGGGGATACGCAGTATTTT. Amino acid sequence: CASSVGRVFGDTQYF. The variable domain in full, with the rest retrieved from reference TRBV9 and TRBJ2-3, is DSGVTQTPKHLITATGQRVTLRCSPRSGDLSVYWYQQSLDQGLQFLIQYYNGEERAKGNILERFSAQQFPDLHSELNLSSLELGDSALYFCASSVGRVFGDTQYFGPGTRLTVL.

Points on this clone: Other DNA sequences in the sample encode the same CDR3. This chain uses TRBV5-6 with TRBJ2-1; D is perhaps TRBD1 (6 bases). Germline values: CDR1 SGHDT, CDR2 YYEEEE. V gave up 0 bases and J gave up 1 base, with 17 bases separating them. CDR3 length: 18 residues. CDR3: CASSLVPARGGSYNEQFF. The CDR3 DNA is TGTGCCAGCAGCTTGGTACCCGCGCGAGGGGGTTCCTACAATGAGCAGTTCTTC. Based on the CDR3 plus reference TRBV5-6 and TRBJ2-1, the full variable domain is DAGVTQSPTHLIKTRGQQVTLRCSPKSGHDTVSWYQQALGQGPQFIFQYYEEEERQRGNFPDRFSGHQFPNYSSELNVNALLLGDSALYLCASSLVPARGGSYNEQFFGPGTRLTVL.

The V gene is TRBV4-3, the J gene TRBJ1-1, with D unresolved. V was trimmed by 1 base and J by 3 bases, leaving 6 bases between them. Germline CDR1 LGHNA, CDR2 YSLEER. The CDR3 contains 13 residues. The CDR3 sequence is CASSQAQYTEAFF. The CDR3 nucleotides read TGCGCCAGCAGCCAAGCACAGTACACTGAAGCTTTCTTT.

The chain recombines TRBV19 with TRBJ2-3; TRBD2 matches at 11 bases. The CDR3 is made up of 21 amino acids. CDR1 is LNHDA and CDR2 is SQIVND in the germline V gene (reference sequence). V gave up 5 bases and J gave up 4 bases; unmatched junction bases: 23. This CDR3 is CASSPRDNRLAGPLPADTQYF. The CDR3 bases are TGTGCCAGTAGTCCGCGGGATAACAGACTAGCGGGGCCCCTCCCCGCAGATACGCAGTATTTT.

The rearrangement uses TRBV5-1 and TRBJ2-1; 9 nucleotides align to TRBD1. The junction had 13 bases not matched to a gene; V was cut back by 0 bases and J by 0 bases. The germline V gene encodes CDR1 SGHRS and CDR2 YFSETQ. The CDR3 contains 20 residues. In nucleotides, the CDR3 is TGCGCCAGCAGCTTGGTTCTTAACCGTTGGACAGGGGCCTCCTACAATGAGCAGTTCTTC. Translating gives CASSLVLNRWTGASYNEQFF.

The V and J genes are TRBV19 and TRBJ1-4; D is undetermined. This CDR3 is built from 15 residues. Trimming cost V 2 bases and J 4 bases, with 11 bases left between them. CDR1 LNHDA and CDR2 SQIVND come from the germline V gene (reference sequence). This chain's CDR3 is CASSIWAVNNEKLFF. CDR3 nucleotide sequence: TGTGCCAGTAGTATATGGGCAGTCAATAATGAAAAACTGTTTTTT.

The chain joins TRBV23-1 to TRBJ1-6, with TRBD1 matching 7 bases. TRBV23-1 is given ORF status, its function remaining uncertain. The CDR3 contains 16 residues. The junction had 8 bases not matched to a gene; V was cut back by 2 bases and J by 7 bases. CDR3 DNA: TGCGCCAGCAGTCAACCCTTCCGGGACAGAAATTCACCCCTCCACTTT. As protein: CASSQPFRDRNSPLHF.

CDR3 sequence reads: CASSRGTGAGELFF. The CDR3 region has the DNA TGTGCCAGCAGCCGGGGGACAGGGGCCGGGGAGCTGTTTTTT. V is TRBV7-9 and J is TRBJ2-2; TRBD1 matches at 10 bases. The J segment lost 6 bases and the V segment lost 5 bases, leaving 3 bases of the junction unmatched. The CDR3 extends over 14 amino acids. CDR1 and CDR2 from the germline V gene are SEHNR and FQNEAQ (reference sequence).

This chain connects TRBV19 to TRBJ1-4; D ambiguous. The V gene's germline CDR1 is LNHDA and CDR2 SQIVND (reference sequence). The CDR3 consists of 16 residues. Trimming shortened V by 6 bases and J by 2 bases, and 16 bases separated the two germline ends. Here the CDR3 reads CASSDPARGTNEKLFF. The CDR3 nucleotides are TGTGCCAGTAGCGACCCGGCGAGAGGGACTAATGAAAAACTGTTTTTT.

This clone was counted a single time. The CDR3 DNA is TGCGCCAGCAGCCAAACAGGGTCCTTTGAGCAGTTCTTC. Translating gives CASSQTGSFEQFF. The gene calls are TRBV5-1 and TRBJ2-1; D is perhaps TRBD1 (6 bases). This CDR3 is built from 13 residues. The germline V and J ends were trimmed by 4 bases and 9 bases, with 14 bases remaining between them. The germline CDR1 and CDR2 sequences are SGHRS and YFSETQ.

The V call is TRBV5-1, the J call TRBJ2-5; 7 nucleotides align to TRBD1. The CDR3 totals 18 residues. CDR1 is SGHRS, CDR2 YFSETQ, per germline. Germline trimming cut 3 bases from V and 2 bases from J; bases unmatched to any gene: 16. The CDR3 is CASSSPRGGPRGQETQYF. The CDR3 nucleotides read TGCGCCAGCAGCTCCCCCCGAGGGGGCCCCAGGGGGCAAGAGACCCAGTACTTC.

The chain combines TRBV10-3 with TRBJ2-7, with D possibly matching TRBD1 (6 bases). This CDR3 spans 14 amino acids. Looked up from germline, CDR1 is ENHRY and CDR2 is SYGVKD. V lost 8 bases to trimming and J lost 1 base, with 15 bases between them. The CDR3 loop is CAIAPPGVSYEQYF. The CDR3, as DNA: TGTGCCATCGCCCCTCCAGGGGTGTCCTACGAGCAGTACTTC.

This clone was recorded a few times. The J gene is TRBJ2-1, the V gene TRBV4-1; D perhaps matches TRBD2 (5 bases). The CDR3 has 18 amino acids. CDR1 and CDR2 (germline): MGHRA, YSYEKL. V gave up 0 bases and J gave up 0 bases, with 15 bases separating them. CDR3 bases: TGCGCCAGCAGCCAAGAAGACTACCGAACCAGCTCCTACAATGAGCAGTTCTTC. It yields the protein CASSQEDYRTSSYNEQFF.

A few counts support this clone. The CDR3 here is CASRYGNTEAFF. CDR3 DNA: TGTGCCAGCAGGTACGGGAACACTGAAGCTTTCTTT. The chain has TRBV7-9 and TRBJ1-1; the D is unclear. V was shortened by 6 bases and J by 1 base, with 6 bases between the two germline ends. Per germline, CDR1 SEHNR and CDR2 FQNEAQ (reference sequence). This CDR3 is built from 12 residues.

The genes are TRBV10-3 and TRBJ2-7, with TRBD1 matching 8 bases. Germline V lookup: CDR1 ENHRY, CDR2 SYGVKD. The J segment lost 1 base and the V segment lost 0 bases, leaving 8 bases of the junction unmatched. The CDR3 runs to 17 residues. CDR3 region: CAISESGSDRGSYEQYF. The CDR3 DNA reads TGTGCCATCAGTGAGTCCGGCTCAGACAGGGGTTCCTACGAGCAGTACTTC.

The chain carries TRBV5-4 and TRBJ1-6, with D possibly matching TRBD1 (6 bases). Germline loops: CDR1 SGHNT, CDR2 YYREEE (reference sequence). The V gene lost 0 bases and the J gene lost 2 bases, with 9 bases spanning the gap. CDR3 length: 16 residues. The CDR3 region is CASSLAGGTYNSPLHF. The CDR3 DNA reads TGTGCCAGCAGCTTGGCGGGGGGCACCTATAATTCACCCCTCCACTTT.